These T cell receptor beta chains were read from a single sample in a study of identifying expanded T cells in peripheral blood. Sequencing was performed with immunoSEQ multiplex PCR; in TCRdb, only in-frame clones are kept and a portion is missing. The profile shows approximately 90,000 clones, 70% to 90% of them singletons. The sequencing input was blood. These receptors all stem from a person aged 18 to 70 in good health. Both conserved end residues are part of each CDR3. Each record gives: V gene, clone size, D gene, J gene, CDR3 protein, CDR3 DNA. D genes are given only for firm matches. Clone size is not always given. Where it is, it says once, few, many or a class for expanded clones.

TRBV27	-	-	TRBJ1-1	CASSPWIAMRTEAFF	TGTGCCAGCAGCCCTTGGATAGCCATGCGGACTGAAGCTTTCTTT
TRBV9	once	-	TRBJ2-1	CASSSPGFEQFF	TGTGCCAGCAGCTCCCCGGGATTTGAGCAGTTCTTC
TRBV30	once	-	TRBJ2-2	CAWSVRKSGPGTGELFF	TGTGCCTGGTCGGTTAGAAAATCGGGACCAGGAACCGGGGAGCTGTTTTTT
TRBV9	-	-	TRBJ1-2	CASSALTGRAYGYTF	TGTGCCAGCAGCGCTCTAACAGGGCGAGCCTATGGCTACACCTTC
TRBV29-1	-	TRBD1	TRBJ1-1	CSGKGGAGTEAFF	TGCAGCGGGAAAGGGGGCGCGGGCACTGAAGCTTTCTTT
TRBV9	-	-	TRBJ2-6	CASSHPTGRGVGGGANVLTF	TGTGCCAGCAGCCACCCAACAGGGCGGGGAGTAGGAGGTGGGGCCAACGTCCTGACTTTC
TRBV4-1	-	-	TRBJ1-1	CASSQVAGEEAFF	TGCGCCAGCAGCCAAGTGGCCGGGGAAGAAGCTTTCTTT
TRBV2	-	TRBD1	TRBJ2-3	CASSVRDRGRDTQYF	TGTGCCAGCAGTGTCCGGGACAGGGGTAGGGATACGCAGTATTTT
TRBV19	-	TRBD1	TRBJ1-5	CASKQGYQPQHF	TGTGCCAGTAAACAGGGGTATCAGCCCCAGCATTTT
TRBV10-2	-	TRBD1	TRBJ2-3	CASSEAQGATQYF	TGCGCCAGCAGTGAGGCACAGGGGGCCACGCAGTATTTT
TRBV5-4	-	-	TRBJ2-2	CASSNVPGTGELFF	TGTGCCAGCAGCAACGTACCGGGGACCGGGGAGCTGTTTTTT
TRBV5-1	once	TRBD1	TRBJ1-2	CASSRQGGYGYTF	TGCGCCAGCAGCCGACAGGGTGGCTATGGCTACACCTTC
TRBV9	-	-	TRBJ2-5	CASSARGADQETQYF	TGTGCCAGCAGCGCCCGAGGAGCGGACCAAGAGACCCAGTACTTC
TRBV15	-	-	TRBJ2-1	CATSRDKGTFNEQFF	TGTGCCACCAGCAGAGATAAGGGGACTTTCAATGAGCAGTTCTTC
TRBV4-2	-	-	TRBJ1-2	CASSQDRRGRPEANYGYTF	TGTGCCAGCAGCCAAGATAGGAGGGGCCGACCCGAAGCTAACTATGGCTACACCTTC
TRBV6-6	-	-	TRBJ1-5	CASSYSQPNQPQHF	TGTGCCAGCAGTTACTCACAGCCCAATCAGCCCCAGCATTTT
TRBV27	-	-	TRBJ1-1	CASSLLGSTEAFF	TGTGCCAGCAGTTTACTTGGGAGCACTGAAGCTTTCTTT
TRBV4-1	-	-	TRBJ2-6	CASSLHPTGRRASGANVLTF	TGCGCCAGCAGCCTCCACCCGACAGGACGACGAGCGTCTGGGGCCAACGTCCTGACTTTC
TRBV7-9	few	-	TRBJ2-7	CASSAEGGLEQYF	TGTGCCAGCAGCGCTGAAGGCGGGCTCGAGCAGTACTTC
TRBV7-9	-	-	TRBJ2-5	CASSQDRTSYQETQYF	TGTGCCAGCAGTCAAGACAGGACCTCGTACCAAGAGACCCAGTACTTC
TRBV5-1	-	TRBD1	TRBJ2-5	CASSWGQGLETQYF	TGCGCCAGCAGCTGGGGACAGGGGCTGGAGACCCAGTACTTC
TRBV11-2	-	-	TRBJ1-5	CASSLVINQPQHF	TGTGCCAGCAGCTTAGTGATTAATCAGCCCCAGCATTTT
TRBV10-2	-	-	TRBJ1-1	CASRTGSVRRNTEAFF	TGCGCCAGCAGGACAGGAAGCGTAAGGCGGAACACTGAAGCTTTCTTT